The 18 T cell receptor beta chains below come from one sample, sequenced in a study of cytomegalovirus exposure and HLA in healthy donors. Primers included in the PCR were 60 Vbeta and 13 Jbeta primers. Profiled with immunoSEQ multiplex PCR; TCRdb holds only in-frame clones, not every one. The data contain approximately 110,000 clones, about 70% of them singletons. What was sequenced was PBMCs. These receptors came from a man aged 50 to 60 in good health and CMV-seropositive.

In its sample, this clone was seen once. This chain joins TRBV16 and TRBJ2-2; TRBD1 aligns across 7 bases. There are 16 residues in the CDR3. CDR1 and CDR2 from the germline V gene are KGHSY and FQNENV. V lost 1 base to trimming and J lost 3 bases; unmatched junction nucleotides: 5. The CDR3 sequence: CASSQYRGPYTGELFF. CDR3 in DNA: TGTGCCAGCAGCCAATACAGGGGCCCTTACACCGGGGAGCTGTTTTTT.

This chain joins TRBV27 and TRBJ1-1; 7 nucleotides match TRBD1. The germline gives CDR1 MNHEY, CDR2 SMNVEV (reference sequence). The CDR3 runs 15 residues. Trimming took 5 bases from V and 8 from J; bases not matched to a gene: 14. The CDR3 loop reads CASSLKGGLTTEAFF. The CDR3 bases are TGTGCCAGCAGTCTCAAAGGGGGCCTGACTACCGAAGCTTTCTTT.

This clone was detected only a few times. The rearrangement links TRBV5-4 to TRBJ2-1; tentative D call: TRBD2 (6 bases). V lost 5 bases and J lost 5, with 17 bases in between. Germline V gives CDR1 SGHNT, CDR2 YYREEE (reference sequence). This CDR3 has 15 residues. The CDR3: CASRAGPRFDNEQFF. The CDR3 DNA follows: TGTGCCAGCAGGGCGGGACCCCGCTTTGACAATGAGCAGTTCTTC.

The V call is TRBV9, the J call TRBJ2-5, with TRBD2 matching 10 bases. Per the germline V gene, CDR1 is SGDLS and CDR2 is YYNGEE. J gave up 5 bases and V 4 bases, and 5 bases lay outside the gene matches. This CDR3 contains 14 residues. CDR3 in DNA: TGTGCCAGCAGCCCTCAGACTAGCGGGGAGACCCAGTACTTC. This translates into CASSPQTSGETQYF.

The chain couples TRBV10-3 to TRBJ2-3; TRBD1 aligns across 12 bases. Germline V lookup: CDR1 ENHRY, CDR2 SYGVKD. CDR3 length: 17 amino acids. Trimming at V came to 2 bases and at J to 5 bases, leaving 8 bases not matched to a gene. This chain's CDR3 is CAISEARGQGAKDTQYF. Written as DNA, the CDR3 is TGTGCCATCAGTGAGGCCAGGGGACAGGGGGCTAAAGATACGCAGTATTTT.

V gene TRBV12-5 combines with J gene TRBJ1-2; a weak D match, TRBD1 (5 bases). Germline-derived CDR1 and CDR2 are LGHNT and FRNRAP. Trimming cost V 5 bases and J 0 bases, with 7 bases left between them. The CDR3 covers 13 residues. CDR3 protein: CASGPTANYGYTF. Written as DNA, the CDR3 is TGTGCTAGTGGTCCGACAGCTAACTATGGCTACACCTTC.

The CDR3 DNA reads as TGTGCCAGCATGATGGACAGGGGTTCATTTAGGGCTTTCTTT. Protein: CASMMDRGSFRAFF. This sequence joins TRBV2 and TRBJ1-1; 9 nucleotides line up with TRBD1. This CDR3 contains 14 residues. J lost 11 bases, V lost 7 bases, and 14 bases had no gene match. Germline-derived CDR1 and CDR2 are SNHLY and FYNNEI.

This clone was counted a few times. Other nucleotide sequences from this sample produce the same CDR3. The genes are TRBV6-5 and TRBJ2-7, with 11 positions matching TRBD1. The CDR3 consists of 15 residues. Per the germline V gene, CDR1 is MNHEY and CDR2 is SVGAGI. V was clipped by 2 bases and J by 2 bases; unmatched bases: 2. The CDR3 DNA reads TGTGCCAGCAGTTACGGGACAGGGGGAACCTACGAGCAGTACTTC. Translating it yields CASSYGTGGTYEQYF.

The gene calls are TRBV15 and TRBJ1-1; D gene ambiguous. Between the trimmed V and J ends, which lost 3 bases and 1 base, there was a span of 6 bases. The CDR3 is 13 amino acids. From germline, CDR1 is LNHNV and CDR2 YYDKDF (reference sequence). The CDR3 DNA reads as TGTGCCACCAGCAGCCGGGGGAACACTGAAGCTTTCTTT. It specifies CATSSRGNTEAFF.

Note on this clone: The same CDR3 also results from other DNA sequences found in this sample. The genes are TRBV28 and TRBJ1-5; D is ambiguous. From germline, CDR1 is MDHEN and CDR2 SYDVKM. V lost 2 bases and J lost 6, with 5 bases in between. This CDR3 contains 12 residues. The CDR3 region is CASSLRGQPQHF. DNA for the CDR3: TGTGCCAGCAGTTTAAGAGGTCAGCCCCAGCATTTT. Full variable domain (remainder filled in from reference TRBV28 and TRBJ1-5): DVKVTQSSRYLVKRTGEKVFLECVQDMDHENMFWYRQDPGLGLRLIYFSYDVKMKEKGDIPEGYSVSREKKERFSLILESASTNQTSMYLCASSLRGQPQHFGDGTRLSIL.

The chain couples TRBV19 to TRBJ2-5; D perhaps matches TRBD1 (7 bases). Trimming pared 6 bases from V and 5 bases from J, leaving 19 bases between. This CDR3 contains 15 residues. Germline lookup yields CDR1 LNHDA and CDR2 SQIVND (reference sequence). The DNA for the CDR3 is TGTGCCAGTAGCGTTTCAGGGGGGTCTGCCGAGACCCAGTACTTC. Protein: CASSVSGGSAETQYF.

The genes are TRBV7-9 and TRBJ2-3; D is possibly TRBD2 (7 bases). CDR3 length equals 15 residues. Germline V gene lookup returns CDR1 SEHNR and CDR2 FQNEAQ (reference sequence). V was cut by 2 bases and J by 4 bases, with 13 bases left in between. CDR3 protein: CASSLRGATADTQYF. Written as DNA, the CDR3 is TGTGCCAGCAGCTTACGGGGGGCTACAGCAGATACGCAGTATTTT.

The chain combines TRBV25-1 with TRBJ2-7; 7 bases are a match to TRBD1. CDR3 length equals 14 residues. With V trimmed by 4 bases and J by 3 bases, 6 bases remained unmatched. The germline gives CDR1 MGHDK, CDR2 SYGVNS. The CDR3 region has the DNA TGTGCCAGCAGTGTCCCGGGACAGATCTACGAGCAGTACTTC. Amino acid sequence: CASSVPGQIYEQYF.

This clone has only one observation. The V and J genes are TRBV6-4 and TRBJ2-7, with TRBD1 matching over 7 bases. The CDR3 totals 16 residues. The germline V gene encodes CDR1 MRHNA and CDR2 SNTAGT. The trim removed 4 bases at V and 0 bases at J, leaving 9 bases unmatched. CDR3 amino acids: CASSVPRDRCSYEQYF. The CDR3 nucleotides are TGTGCCAGCAGTGTCCCTCGGGACAGATGCTCCTACGAGCAGTACTTC.

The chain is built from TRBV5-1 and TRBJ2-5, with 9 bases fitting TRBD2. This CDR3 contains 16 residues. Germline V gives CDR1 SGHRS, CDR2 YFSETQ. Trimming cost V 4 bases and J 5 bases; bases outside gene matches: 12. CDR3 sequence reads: CASSVGLAGSRETQYF. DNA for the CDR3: TGCGCCAGCAGCGTGGGACTAGCTGGGAGTCGGGAGACCCAGTACTTC.

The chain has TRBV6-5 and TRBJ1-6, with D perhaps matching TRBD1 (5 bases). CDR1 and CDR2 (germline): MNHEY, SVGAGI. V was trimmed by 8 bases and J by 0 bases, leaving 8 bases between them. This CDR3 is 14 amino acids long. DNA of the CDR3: TGTGCCAGCCGGGGGAGCTCCTATAATTCACCCCTCCACTTT. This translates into CASRGSSYNSPLHF.

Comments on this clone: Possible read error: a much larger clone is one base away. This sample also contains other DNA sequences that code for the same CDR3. This chain's CDR3 is CASSFTENTEAFF. As DNA, the CDR3 is TGTGCCAGCAGCTTTACAGAGAACACTGAAGCTTTCTTT. The rearrangement links TRBV11-2 to TRBJ1-1; D not certain. Looked up from germline, CDR1 is SGHAT and CDR2 is FQNNGV. The CDR3 is 13 residues long. Between the trimmed V and J ends, which lost 3 bases and 1 base, there was a span of 6 bases. The complete variable domain, with remaining parts taken from reference TRBV11-2 and TRBJ1-1, reads EAGVAQSPRYKIIEKRQSVAFWCNPISGHATLYWYQQILGQGPKLLIQFQNNGVVDDSQLPKDRFSAERLKGVDSTLKIQPAKLEDSAVYLCASSFTENTEAFFGQGTRLTVV.

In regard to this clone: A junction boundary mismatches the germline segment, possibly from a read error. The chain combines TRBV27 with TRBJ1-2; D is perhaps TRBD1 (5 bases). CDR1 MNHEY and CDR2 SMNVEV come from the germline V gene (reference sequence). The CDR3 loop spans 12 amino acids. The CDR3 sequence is CAMPNPPGLLLF. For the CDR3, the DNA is TGTGCCATGCCCAACCCTCCGGGACTCCTATTGTTC.